These 30 T cell receptor beta chains were all obtained from the same sample, sequenced in a study of T cell responses to AZD1222 COVID-19 vaccine. Some clones are missing from TCRdb's copy, which holds only in-frame ones; the method was immunoSEQ multiplex PCR. This table has 160,000 or so clones, about 91% appearing once. Sequencing used peripheral blood, obtained on day 0 of AZD1222 vaccination. These receptors were taken from an adult in good health.

The J gene is TRBJ2-7, the V gene TRBV19, with TRBD2 as a possible D gene (6 bases). This CDR3 is 15 amino acids long. Per germline, CDR1 LNHDA and CDR2 SQIVND (reference sequence). V gave up 3 bases and J gave up 0 bases, with 12 bases separating them. DNA for the CDR3: TGTGCCAGTAGTATTGGCGGGATGAGCTCCTACGAGCAGTACTTC. This sequence encodes CASSIGGMSSYEQYF.

This clone showed up just a few times. The chain links TRBV19 to TRBJ1-2; a possible D gene is TRBD1 (5 bases). Germline V CDR1 and CDR2: LNHDA, SQIVND (reference sequence). V lost 0 bases to trimming and J lost 6 bases, with 11 bases between them. The CDR3 runs to 14 residues. CDR3 residues: CASSIEGPRDGYTF. CDR3 nucleotide sequence: TGTGCCAGTAGTATAGAGGGACCACGGGATGGCTACACCTTC.

This chain connects TRBV6-2 or TRBV6-3 to TRBJ2-1; D remains ambiguous. The germline CDR1 and CDR2 sequences are MNHEY and SVGEGT. The CDR3 consists of 13 residues. V dropped 5 bases and J dropped 4 bases, with 9 bases sitting between them. CDR3 coding DNA: TGTGCCAGCAGTCAGACTCCTTACAATGAGCAGTTCTTC. Translating it yields CASSQTPYNEQFF.

The chain has TRBV28 and TRBJ2-1; D may be TRBD2 (6 bases). Trimming stripped 7 bases from V and 6 bases from J, with 16 bases between. The CDR3 runs 14 residues. In germline, CDR1 is MDHEN, CDR2 SYDVKM. CDR3 sequence: CASTIPTSLNEQFF. CDR3 sequence (DNA): TGTGCCAGCACCATCCCAACTAGCCTCAATGAGCAGTTCTTC. Full variable domain (missing parts from reference TRBV28 and TRBJ2-1): DVKVTQSSRYLVKRTGEKVFLECVQDMDHENMFWYRQDPGLGLRLIYFSYDVKMKEKGDIPEGYSVSREKKERFSLILESASTNQTSMYLCASTIPTSLNEQFFGPGTRLTVL.

The chain links TRBV30 to TRBJ2-7; 7 bases are a match to TRBD2. The junction had 4 bases not matched to a gene; V was cut back by 8 bases and J by 0 bases. The CDR3 extends over 12 amino acids. Per germline, CDR1 GTSNPN and CDR2 SVGIG (reference sequence). The CDR3 DNA follows: TGTGCCCTGGGCGGGAGCTCCTACGAGCAGTACTTC. This translates into CALGGSSYEQYF. Supplemented by reference TRBV30 and TRBJ2-7, the full variable domain reads SQTIHQWPATLVQPVGSPLSLECTVEGTSNPNLYWYRQAAGRGLQLLFYSVGIGQISSEVPQNLSASRPQDRQFILSSKKLLLSDSGFYLCALGGSSYEQYFGPGTRLTVT.

In nucleotides, the CDR3 is TGTGCCAGCTGTTCAGTTTTGAACACTGAAGCTTTCTTT. Translation gives CASCSVLNTEAFF. V gene TRBV12-3 or TRBV12-4 combines with J gene TRBJ1-1, with no clear D. Trimming removed 8 bases from V and 0 bases from J, with 10 bases in between. The CDR3 covers 13 residues.

The chain has TRBV7-9 and TRBJ2-5, with 8 bases aligning to TRBD2. There are 15 residues in the CDR3. Trimming cost V 5 bases and J 5 bases; bases outside gene matches: 10. CDR1 SEHNR and CDR2 FQNEAQ come from the germline V gene (reference sequence). Here the CDR3 DNA reads TGTGCCAGCAGCGTTAGCGGGAACATGGGTGAGACCCAGTACTTC. It encodes CASSVSGNMGETQYF. Using reference TRBV7-9 and TRBJ2-5 for the parts outside the CDR3, the full variable domain is DTGVSQNPRHKITKRGQNVTFRCDPISEHNRLYWYRQTLGQGPEFLTYFQNEAQLEKSRLLSDRFSAERPKGSFSTLEIQRTEQGDSAMYLCASSVSGNMGETQYFGPGTRLLVL.

J is TRBJ2-7 and V is TRBV5-1; D possibly uses TRBD1 or TRBD2 (5 bases each). CDR3 size: 15 residues. Germline V gives CDR1 SGHRS, CDR2 YFSETQ. V gave up 4 bases and J gave up 0 bases, with 14 bases separating them. The CDR3 reads CASSRDGRSSYEQYF. Here the CDR3 DNA reads TGCGCCAGCAGCCGGGACGGTCGGAGCTCCTACGAGCAGTACTTC.

The rearrangement uses TRBV6-5 and TRBJ1-6, with 9 nucleotides matching TRBD1. V trimming: 5 bases; J trimming: 10 bases; junction bases outside the gene matches: 6. The CDR3 consists of 14 residues. The germline V gene has CDR1 MNHEY and CDR2 SVGAGI. The CDR3 protein is CASSRDRASSPLHF. DNA of the CDR3: TGTGCCAGCAGTCGGGACAGGGCCAGCTCACCCCTCCACTTT.

The CDR3 nucleotides read TGTGCCAGCAGCCAAGACAGGGCGGACACTGAAGCTTTCTTT. Translating gives CASSQDRADTEAFF. The J gene is TRBJ1-1, the V gene TRBV4-2, with TRBD1 as a possible D gene (5 bases). The germline V gene encodes CDR1 LGHNA and CDR2 YNFKEQ. This CDR3 comprises 14 residues. Deletions cut 0 bases from V and 3 bases from J, with 8 bases between.

The chain links TRBV30 to TRBJ1-2; 7 bases align to TRBD1. This CDR3 spans 13 amino acids. V was pared by 6 bases and J by 7 bases, with 11 bases of the junction left unmatched. Per the germline V gene, CDR1 is GTSNPN and CDR2 is SVGIG (reference sequence). For the CDR3, the DNA is TGTGCCTGTAGACAACAGGGGTTAGGTGGCTACACCTTC. Protein sequence: CACRQQGLGGYTF.

V and J are TRBV28 and TRBJ1-5, with 9 bases matching TRBD1. From germline, CDR1 is MDHEN and CDR2 SYDVKM. V gave up 11 bases and J gave up 2 bases; unmatched junction bases: 10. This CDR3 is built from 15 residues. DNA of the CDR3: TGTGCCTGCGGGACAGGGTCGTATCGCAATCAGCCCCAGCATTTT. Encoded protein: CACGTGSYRNQPQHF.

The gene calls are TRBV28 and TRBJ1-2; D ambiguous. Trimming pared 5 bases from V and 3 bases from J, leaving 10 bases between. This CDR3 comprises 13 residues. Germline assignment: CDR1 MDHEN and CDR2 SYDVKM. The CDR3 sequence: CASSPPRYYGYTF. The CDR3, as DNA: TGTGCCAGCAGTCCCCCTCGGTACTATGGCTACACCTTC.

This chain joins TRBV28 and TRBJ2-1; D is possibly TRBD1 or TRBD2 (5 bases each). Germline V lookup: CDR1 MDHEN, CDR2 SYDVKM. This CDR3 comprises 12 residues. With 11 bases removed from V and 7 bases from J, the gap between germline ends came to 15 bases. CDR3 bases: TGTGCCGCCAGAGGGGCAGGAAATGAGCAGTTCTTC. Amino acids: CAARGAGNEQFF.

This sequence joins TRBV28 and TRBJ2-2, with 7 bases fitting TRBD1. Germline V gene data show CDR1 as MDHEN and CDR2 as SYDVKM. This CDR3 has 15 amino acids. The V gene end was trimmed by 6 bases and the J gene end by 1 base; junction bases not matched to a gene: 5. Here the CDR3 DNA reads TGTGCCAGCAGGTCGGGACAGATGAACACCGGGGAGCTGTTTTTT. Amino acid sequence: CASRSGQMNTGELFF.

The V gene is TRBV11-3, the J gene TRBJ2-2; D not certain. Germline V gene data show CDR1 as SGHNT and CDR2 as YENEEA. The CDR3 sequence is 12 residues long. The V end lost 5 bases, the J end lost 3 bases, and 4 bases lay between the germline ends. CDR3 sequence: CASSRYTGELFF. CDR3 DNA sequence: TGTGCCAGCAGCCGCTACACCGGGGAGCTGTTTTTT.

The J gene is TRBJ2-3, the V gene TRBV5-8; 9 positions agree with TRBD2. The germline V gene has CDR1 SGHTS and CDR2 YDEGEE. Unmatched junction bases numbered 4, after V lost 4 bases and J lost 1 base. CDR3 length equals 15 residues. The CDR3 region is CASSPRLAGTDTQYF. CDR3 in DNA: TGTGCCAGCAGCCCTCGACTAGCGGGCACAGATACGCAGTATTTT.

The chain uses TRBV24-1 and TRBJ2-3, with D perhaps TRBD2 (5 bases). Per germline, CDR1 KGHDR and CDR2 SFDVKD. The CDR3 extends over 14 amino acids. Trimming cost V 1 base and J 9 bases, with 13 bases left between them. The CDR3 sequence is CATSDFLVGETQYF. The CDR3 DNA reads TGTGCCACCAGTGATTTTCTGGTCGGGGAAACGCAGTATTTT.

The J gene is TRBJ1-3, the V gene TRBV30, with D perhaps matching TRBD1 (6 bases). This CDR3 is 17 amino acids long. Trimming left V 4 bases short and J 2 bases short, with 21 bases between. The germline V gene has CDR1 GTSNPN and CDR2 SVGIG (reference sequence). The CDR3, as DNA: TGTGCCTGGACCCGAACAGGGAAAAGGTCGGCTGGAAACACCATATATTTT. Its protein product is CAWTRTGKRSAGNTIYF.

This chain uses TRBV27 with TRBJ2-7, with no clear D. Trimming stripped 0 bases from V and 6 bases from J, with 21 bases between. The CDR3 length is 17 residues. Germline CDR1 reads MNHEY; CDR2 reads SMNVEV (reference sequence). CDR3 region: CASSLSKSSRVYFEQYF. In DNA, the CDR3 is TGTGCCAGCAGTTTATCGAAGTCTAGTCGCGTATATTTCGAGCAGTACTTC.

This clone was seen once. The chain recombines TRBV5-1 with TRBJ2-2, with a tentative D call TRBD1 (5 bases). Germline V gene sequence: CDR1 SGHRS, CDR2 YFSETQ. Trimming removed 4 bases from V and 7 bases from J, with 17 bases in between. This CDR3 has 15 amino acids. The DNA for the CDR3 is TGCGCCAGCAGCCCTCCCTCGACAGACCTCGGGGAGCTGTTTTTT. It translates to CASSPPSTDLGELFF.

This rearrangement joins TRBV19 to TRBJ2-2; D may match TRBD1 or TRBD2 (5 bases each). The length of the CDR3 is 13 residues. Germline V lookup: CDR1 LNHDA, CDR2 SQIVND (reference sequence). V shed 3 bases and J shed 7 bases, with 9 bases lying between them. Written as DNA, the CDR3 is TGTGCCAGTAGTATCGGGGCGGTCGGGGAGCTGTTTTTT. Its protein product is CASSIGAVGELFF.

The chain is built from TRBV5-8 and TRBJ1-1; D is unclear. The germline V gene encodes CDR1 SGHTS and CDR2 YDEGEE. V gave up 5 bases and J gave up 5 bases, with 7 bases separating them. The CDR3 extends over 11 amino acids. CDR3 nucleotides: TGTGCCAGCAGGTCGATGACTGAAGCTTTCTTT. Protein sequence: CASRSMTEAFF.

This clone appeared many times. The chain employs TRBV28 and TRBJ1-6, with D possibly being TRBD1 (6 bases). V was cut by 6 bases and J by 3 bases, with 12 bases left in between. Germline lookup yields CDR1 MDHEN and CDR2 SYDVKM. The CDR3 has 15 residues. The DNA of the CDR3 is TGTGCCAGCAGGACCCGACAGGACTATAATTCACCCCTCCACTTT. Protein product: CASRTRQDYNSPLHF.

The chain employs TRBV18 and TRBJ2-7; TRBD2 might be the D (6 bases). The CDR3 covers 12 residues. Germline CDR1 KGHSH, CDR2 LQKENI. Trimming took off 6 bases at V and 4 bases at J, with 10 bases between the two ends. CDR3 coding DNA: TGTGCCAGCTCTCAGAGCGGGTACGAGCAGTACTTC. This encodes CASSQSGYEQYF.

This sequence joins TRBV7-2 and TRBJ2-7, with a weak D call TRBD1 (6 bases). The V end was cut by 2 bases, the J end by 6 bases, with 17 bases between. This CDR3 is 15 amino acids long. The germline gives CDR1 SGHTA, CDR2 FQGNSA. The CDR3 spells CASSLTRTVPFEQYF. The CDR3 DNA follows: TGTGCCAGCAGCTTAACTAGGACAGTTCCCTTCGAGCAGTACTTC.

The chain combines TRBV28 with TRBJ2-7; TRBD1 matches 9 bases. From germline, CDR1 is MDHEN and CDR2 SYDVKM. The V and J ends lost 5 bases and 0 bases, in that order; junction bases with no gene match: 5. The CDR3 totals 15 residues. The CDR3 DNA is TGTGCCAGCAGTCTTCCGGGACAGGGCTCCTACGAGCAGTACTTC. As protein: CASSLPGQGSYEQYF.

The V and J genes are TRBV28 and TRBJ1-5, with no clear D. V was trimmed by 6 bases and J by 5 bases, leaving 8 bases between them. CDR3 length equals 12 residues. The germline CDR1 and CDR2 sequences are MDHEN and SYDVKM. The CDR3 sequence is CASRTGDQPQHF. The CDR3 DNA sequence: TGTGCCAGCAGGACGGGAGATCAGCCCCAGCATTTT.

The rearrangement uses TRBV6-5 and TRBJ2-2; D not certain. The CDR3 extends over 13 amino acids. Trimming stripped 4 bases from V and 0 bases from J, with 3 bases between. Germline V gene data show CDR1 as MNHEY and CDR2 as SVGAGI. DNA of the CDR3: TGTGCCAGCAGTTTCGCGAACACCGGGGAGCTGTTTTTT. This sequence encodes CASSFANTGELFF.

The CDR3 DNA is TGTGCCACCATGGCGCCAAACACTGAAGCTTTCTTT. As protein: CATMAPNTEAFF. The chain carries TRBV24-1 and TRBJ1-1, with D unclear. CDR1 and CDR2 (germline): KGHDR, SFDVKD. CDR3 length: 12 residues. Trimming left V 8 bases short and J 2 bases short, with 8 bases between.